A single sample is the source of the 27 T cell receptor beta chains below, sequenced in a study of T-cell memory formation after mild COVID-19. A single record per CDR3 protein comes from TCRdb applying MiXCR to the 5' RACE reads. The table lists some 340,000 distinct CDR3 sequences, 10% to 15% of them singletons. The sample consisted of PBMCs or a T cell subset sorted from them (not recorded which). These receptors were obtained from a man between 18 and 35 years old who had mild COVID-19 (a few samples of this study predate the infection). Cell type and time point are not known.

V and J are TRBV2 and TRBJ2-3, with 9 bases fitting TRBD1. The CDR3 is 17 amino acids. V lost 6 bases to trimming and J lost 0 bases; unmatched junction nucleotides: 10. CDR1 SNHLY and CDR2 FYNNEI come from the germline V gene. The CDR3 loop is CASSSQGAGLSTDTQYF. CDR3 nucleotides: TGTGCCAGCAGCTCACAGGGGGCAGGTCTTAGCACAGATACGCAGTATTTT.

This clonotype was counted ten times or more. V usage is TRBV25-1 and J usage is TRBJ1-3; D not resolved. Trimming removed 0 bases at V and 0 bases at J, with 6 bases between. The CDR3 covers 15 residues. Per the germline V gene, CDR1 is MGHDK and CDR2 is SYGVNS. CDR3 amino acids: CASSEYGPSGNTIYF. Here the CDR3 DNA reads TGTGCCAGCAGTGAATATGGTCCCTCTGGAAACACCATATATTTT.

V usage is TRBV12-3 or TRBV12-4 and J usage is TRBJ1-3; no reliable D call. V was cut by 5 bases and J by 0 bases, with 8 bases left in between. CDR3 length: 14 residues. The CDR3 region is CASSLRPSGNTIYF. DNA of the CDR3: TGTGCCAGCAGTCTCCGGCCCTCTGGAAACACCATATATTTT.

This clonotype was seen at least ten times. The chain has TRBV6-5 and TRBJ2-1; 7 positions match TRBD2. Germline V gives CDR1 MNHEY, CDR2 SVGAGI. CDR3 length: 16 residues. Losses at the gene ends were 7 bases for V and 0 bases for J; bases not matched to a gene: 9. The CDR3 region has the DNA TGTGCCAGCATGTGGGGAGGGATTCGCTCCTACAATGAGCAGTTCTTC. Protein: CASMWGGIRSYNEQFF.

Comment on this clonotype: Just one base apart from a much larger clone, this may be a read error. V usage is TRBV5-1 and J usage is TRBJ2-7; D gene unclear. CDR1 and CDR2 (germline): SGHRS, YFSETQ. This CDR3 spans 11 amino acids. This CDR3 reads CASSPSSEQYV. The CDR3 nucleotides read TGCGCCAGCAGCCCCTCCTCCGAGCAGTACGTC.

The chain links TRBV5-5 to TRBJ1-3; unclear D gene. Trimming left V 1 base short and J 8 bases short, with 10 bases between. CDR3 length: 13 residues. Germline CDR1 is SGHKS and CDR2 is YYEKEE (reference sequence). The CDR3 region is CASSLSPEDTIYF. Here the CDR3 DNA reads TGTGCCAGCAGCTTGTCCCCGGAGGACACCATATATTTT.

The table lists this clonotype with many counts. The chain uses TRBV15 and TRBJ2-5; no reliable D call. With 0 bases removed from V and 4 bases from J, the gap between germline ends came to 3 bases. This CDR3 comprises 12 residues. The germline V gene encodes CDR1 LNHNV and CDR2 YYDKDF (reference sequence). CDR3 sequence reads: CATSRDRETQYF. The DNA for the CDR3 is TGTGCCACCAGCAGAGATCGAGAGACCCAGTACTTC. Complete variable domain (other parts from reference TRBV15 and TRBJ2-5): DAMVIQNPRYQVTQFGKPVTLSCSQTLNHNVMYWYQQKSSQAPKLLFHYYDKDFNNEADTPDNFQSRRPNTSFCFLDIRSPGLGDTAMYLCATSRDRETQYFGPGTRLLVL.

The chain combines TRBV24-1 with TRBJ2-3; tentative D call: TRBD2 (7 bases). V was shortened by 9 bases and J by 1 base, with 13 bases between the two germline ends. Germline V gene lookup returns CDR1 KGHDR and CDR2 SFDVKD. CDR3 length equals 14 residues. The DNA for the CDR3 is TGTGCCACCTCGCCGGGGGGCGGCACAGATACGCAGTATTTT. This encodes CATSPGGGTDTQYF.

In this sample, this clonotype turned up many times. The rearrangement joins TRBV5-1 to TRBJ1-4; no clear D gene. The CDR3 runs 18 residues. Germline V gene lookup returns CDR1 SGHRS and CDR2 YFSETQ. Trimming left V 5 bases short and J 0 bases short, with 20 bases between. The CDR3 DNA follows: TGCGCCAGCAGTGATGCTCTGCGAACTATTGCAACTAATGAAAAACTGTTTTTT. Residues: CASSDALRTIATNEKLFF.

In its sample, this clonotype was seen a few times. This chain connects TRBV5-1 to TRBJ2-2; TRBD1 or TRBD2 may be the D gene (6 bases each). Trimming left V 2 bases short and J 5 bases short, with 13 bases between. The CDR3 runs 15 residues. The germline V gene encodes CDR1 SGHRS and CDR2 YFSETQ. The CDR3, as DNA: TGCGCCAGCAGCTTCACAGGGACTTTGACCGGGGAGCTGTTTTTT. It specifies CASSFTGTLTGELFF.

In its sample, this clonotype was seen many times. The chain's CDR3 is CSVETGGHSGDTQYF. The CDR3 coding sequence is TGCAGCGTTGAAACCGGGGGGCATTCGGGGGATACGCAGTATTTT. The chain carries TRBV29-1 and TRBJ2-3; a possible D gene is TRBD2 (7 bases). The CDR3 consists of 15 residues. V was pared by 2 bases and J by 6 bases, with 18 bases between. Per the germline V gene, CDR1 is SQVTM and CDR2 is ANQGSEA.

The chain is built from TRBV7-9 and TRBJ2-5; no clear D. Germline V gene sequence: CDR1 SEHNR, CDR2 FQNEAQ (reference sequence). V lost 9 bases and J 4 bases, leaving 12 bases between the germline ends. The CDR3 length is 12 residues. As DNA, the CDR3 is TGTGCCAGTGTAGCTCGGGTAGAGACCCAGTACTTC. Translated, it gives CASVARVETQYF.

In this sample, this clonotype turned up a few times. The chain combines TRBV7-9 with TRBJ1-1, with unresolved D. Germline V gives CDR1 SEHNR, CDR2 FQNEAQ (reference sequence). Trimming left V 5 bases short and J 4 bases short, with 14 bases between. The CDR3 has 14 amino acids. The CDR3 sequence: CASSIIASGTEAFF. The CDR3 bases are TGTGCCAGCAGCATTATAGCGTCTGGCACTGAAGCTTTCTTT.

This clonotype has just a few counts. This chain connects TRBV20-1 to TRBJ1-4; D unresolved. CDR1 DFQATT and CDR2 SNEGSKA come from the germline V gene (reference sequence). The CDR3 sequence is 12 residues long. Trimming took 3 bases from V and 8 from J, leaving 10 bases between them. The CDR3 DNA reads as TGCAGTGCTAGTCGTACTTCAGAAAAACTGTTTTTT. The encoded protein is CSASRTSEKLFF.

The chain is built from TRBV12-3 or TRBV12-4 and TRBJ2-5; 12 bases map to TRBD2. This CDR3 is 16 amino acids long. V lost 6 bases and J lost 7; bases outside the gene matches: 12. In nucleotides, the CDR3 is TGTGCCAGCAGCAGGACTAGCGGGGCCCCTGGGGGGACCCAGTACTTC. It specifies CASSRTSGAPGGTQYF.

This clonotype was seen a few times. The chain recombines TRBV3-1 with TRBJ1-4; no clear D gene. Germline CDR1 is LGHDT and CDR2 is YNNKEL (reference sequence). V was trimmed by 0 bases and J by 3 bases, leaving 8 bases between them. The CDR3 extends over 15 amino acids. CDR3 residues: CASSQEDGANEKLFF. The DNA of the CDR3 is TGTGCCAGCAGCCAAGAGGACGGAGCTAATGAAAAACTGTTTTTT.

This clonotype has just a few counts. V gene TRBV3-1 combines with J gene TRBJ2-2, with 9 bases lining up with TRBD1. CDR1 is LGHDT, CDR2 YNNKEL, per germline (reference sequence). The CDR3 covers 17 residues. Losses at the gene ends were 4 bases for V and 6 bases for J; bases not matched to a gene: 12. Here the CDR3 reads CASSRMTGGDSAGELFF. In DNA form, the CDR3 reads TGTGCCAGCAGCCGCATGACAGGGGGGGATAGCGCCGGGGAGCTGTTTTTT.

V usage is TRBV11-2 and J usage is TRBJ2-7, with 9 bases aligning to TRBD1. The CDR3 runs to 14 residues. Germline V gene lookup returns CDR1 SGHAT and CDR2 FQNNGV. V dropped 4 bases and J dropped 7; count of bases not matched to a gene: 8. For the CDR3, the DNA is TGTGCCAGCAGCTCTCAACAGGGGGCCCGGGAGCAGTACGTC. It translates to CASSSQQGAREQYV.

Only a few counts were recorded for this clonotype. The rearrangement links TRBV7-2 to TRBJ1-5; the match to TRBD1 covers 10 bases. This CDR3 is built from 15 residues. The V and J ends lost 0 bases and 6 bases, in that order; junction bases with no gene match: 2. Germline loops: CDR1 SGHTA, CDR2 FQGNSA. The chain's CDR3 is CASSLADRGVQPQHF. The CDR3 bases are TGTGCCAGCAGCTTAGCGGACAGGGGGGTTCAGCCCCAGCATTTT.

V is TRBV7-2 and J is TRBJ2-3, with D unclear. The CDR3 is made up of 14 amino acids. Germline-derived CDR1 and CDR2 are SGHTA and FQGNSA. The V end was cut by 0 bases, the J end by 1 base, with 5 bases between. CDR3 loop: CASSLAQGTDTQYF. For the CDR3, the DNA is TGTGCCAGCAGCTTAGCCCAGGGCACAGATACGCAGTATTTT.

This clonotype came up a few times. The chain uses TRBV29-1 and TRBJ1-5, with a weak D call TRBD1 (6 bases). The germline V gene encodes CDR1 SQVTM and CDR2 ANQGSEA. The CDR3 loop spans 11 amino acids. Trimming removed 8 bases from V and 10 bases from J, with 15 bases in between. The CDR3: CSRTDDRPQHF. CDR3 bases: TGCAGCCGGACAGACGATCGTCCCCAGCATTTT.

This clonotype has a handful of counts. CDR3 DNA: TGTGCCAGCAGCTCCTTGGTTAGCGGGGGGGTTACCCATGAGCAGTTCTTC. It is translated as CASSSLVSGGVTHEQFF. V is TRBV7-2 and J is TRBJ2-1, with 11 nucleotides matching TRBD2. CDR3 length: 17 residues. Germline assignment: CDR1 SGHTA and CDR2 FQGNSA. V shed 4 bases, J shed 8 bases, and the junction held 13 bases outside the gene matches.

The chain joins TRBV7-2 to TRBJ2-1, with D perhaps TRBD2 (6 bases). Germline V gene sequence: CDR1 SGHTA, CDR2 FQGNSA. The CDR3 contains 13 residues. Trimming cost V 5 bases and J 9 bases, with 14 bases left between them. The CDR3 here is CASSLSRGSEQFF. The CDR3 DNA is TGTGCCAGCAGCCTTTCCCGGGGGAGTGAGCAGTTCTTC.

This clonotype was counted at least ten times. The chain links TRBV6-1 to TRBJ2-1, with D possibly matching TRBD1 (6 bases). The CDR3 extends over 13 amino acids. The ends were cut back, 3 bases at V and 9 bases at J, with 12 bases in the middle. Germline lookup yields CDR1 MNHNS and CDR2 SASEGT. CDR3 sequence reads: CASSEPGVSEQFF. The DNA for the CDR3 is TGTGCCAGCAGTGAGCCAGGGGTATCTGAGCAGTTCTTC.

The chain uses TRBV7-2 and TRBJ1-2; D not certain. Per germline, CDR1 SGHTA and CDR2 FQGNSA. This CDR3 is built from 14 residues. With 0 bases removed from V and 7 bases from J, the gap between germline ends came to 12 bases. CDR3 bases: TGTGCCAGCAGCTTAGCCGGGATCCCGGCTGGCTACACCTTC. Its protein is CASSLAGIPAGYTF. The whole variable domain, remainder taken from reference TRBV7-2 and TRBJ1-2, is GAGVSQSPSNKVTEKGKDVELRCDPISGHTALYWYRQSLGQGLEFLIYFQGNSAPDKSGLPSDRFSAERTGGSVSTLTIQRTQQEDSAVYLCASSLAGIPAGYTFGSGTRLTVV.

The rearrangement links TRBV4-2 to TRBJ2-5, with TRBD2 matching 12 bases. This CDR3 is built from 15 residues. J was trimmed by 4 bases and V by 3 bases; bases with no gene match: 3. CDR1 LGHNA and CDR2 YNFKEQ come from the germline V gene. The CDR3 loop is CASSQSSGGAETQYF. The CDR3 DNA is TGTGCCAGCAGCCAGTCTAGCGGGGGGGCAGAGACCCAGTACTTC.

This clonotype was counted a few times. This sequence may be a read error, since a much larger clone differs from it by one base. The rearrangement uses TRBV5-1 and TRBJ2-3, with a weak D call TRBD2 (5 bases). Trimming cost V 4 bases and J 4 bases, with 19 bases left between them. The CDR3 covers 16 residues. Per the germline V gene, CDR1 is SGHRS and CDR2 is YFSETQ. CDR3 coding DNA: TGCGCCAGCAGCGCGGGCCAGTTGGGCCCCGCAGATACGCAGTATTTT. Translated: CASSAGQLGPADTQYF.